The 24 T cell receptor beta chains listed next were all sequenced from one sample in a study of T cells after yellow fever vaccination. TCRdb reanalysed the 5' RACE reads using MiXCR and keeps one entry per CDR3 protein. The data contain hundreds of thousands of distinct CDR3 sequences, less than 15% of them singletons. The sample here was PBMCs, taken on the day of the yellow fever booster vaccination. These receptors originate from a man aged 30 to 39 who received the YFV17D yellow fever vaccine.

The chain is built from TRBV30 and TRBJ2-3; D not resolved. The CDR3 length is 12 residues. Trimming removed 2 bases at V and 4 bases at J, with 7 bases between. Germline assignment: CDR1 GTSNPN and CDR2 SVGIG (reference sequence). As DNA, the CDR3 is TGTGCCTGGAGTACCGGCTCAGATACGCAGTATTTT. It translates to CAWSTGSDTQYF.

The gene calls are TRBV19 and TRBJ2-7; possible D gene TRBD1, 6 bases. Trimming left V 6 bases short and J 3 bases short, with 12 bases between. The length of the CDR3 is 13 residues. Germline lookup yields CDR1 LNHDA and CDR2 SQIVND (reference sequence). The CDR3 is CASSPGAGYEQYF. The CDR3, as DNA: TGTGCCAGTAGCCCAGGGGCCGGCTACGAGCAGTACTTC.

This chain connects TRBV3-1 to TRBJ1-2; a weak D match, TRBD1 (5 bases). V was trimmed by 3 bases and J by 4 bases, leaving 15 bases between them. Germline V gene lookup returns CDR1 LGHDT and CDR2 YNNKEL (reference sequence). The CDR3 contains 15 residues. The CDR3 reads CASSHFARESYGYTF. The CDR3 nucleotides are TGTGCCAGCAGCCACTTCGCCAGGGAGAGCTATGGCTACACCTTC.

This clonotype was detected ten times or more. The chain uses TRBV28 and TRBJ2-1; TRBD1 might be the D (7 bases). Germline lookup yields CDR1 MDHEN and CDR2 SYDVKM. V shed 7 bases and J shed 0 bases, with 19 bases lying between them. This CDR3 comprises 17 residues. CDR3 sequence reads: CASTSGGRRSSYNEQFF. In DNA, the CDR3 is TGTGCCAGCACCTCAGGGGGGAGGCGCAGCTCCTACAATGAGCAGTTCTTC.

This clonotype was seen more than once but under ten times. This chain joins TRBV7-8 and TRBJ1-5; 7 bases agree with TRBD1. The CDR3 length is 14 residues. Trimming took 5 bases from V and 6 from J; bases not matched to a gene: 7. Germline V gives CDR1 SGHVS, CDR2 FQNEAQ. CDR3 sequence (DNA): TGTGCCAGCAGCCACGGACAGGCGGGTCAGCCCCAGCATTTT. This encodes CASSHGQAGQPQHF. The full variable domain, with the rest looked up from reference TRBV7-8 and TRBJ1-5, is GAGVSQSPRYKVAKRGQDVALRCDPISGHVSLFWYQQALGQGPEFLTYFQNEAQLDKSGLPSDRFFAERPEGSVSTLKIQRTQQEDSAVYLCASSHGQAGQPQHFGDGTRLSIL.

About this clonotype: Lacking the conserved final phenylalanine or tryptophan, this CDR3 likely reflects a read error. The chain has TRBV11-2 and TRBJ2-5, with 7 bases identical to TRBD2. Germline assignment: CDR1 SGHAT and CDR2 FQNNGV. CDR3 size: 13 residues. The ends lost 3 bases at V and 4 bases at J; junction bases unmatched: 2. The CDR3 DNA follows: TGTGCCAGCAGCTTCGGCGGGAGAGAGACCCAGTACATC. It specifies CASSFGGRETQYI.

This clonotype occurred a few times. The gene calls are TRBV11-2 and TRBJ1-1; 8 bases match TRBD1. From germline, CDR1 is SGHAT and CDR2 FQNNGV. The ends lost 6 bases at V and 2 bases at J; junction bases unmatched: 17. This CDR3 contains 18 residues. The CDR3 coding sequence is TGTGCCAGCAGACGTCCCCAGGGCAGGGGGCCGGTAAACACTGAAGCTTTCTTT. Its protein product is CASRRPQGRGPVNTEAFF.

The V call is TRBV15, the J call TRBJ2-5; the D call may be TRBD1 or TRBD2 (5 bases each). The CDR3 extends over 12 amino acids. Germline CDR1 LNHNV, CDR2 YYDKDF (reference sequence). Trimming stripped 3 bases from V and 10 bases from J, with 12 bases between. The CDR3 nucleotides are TGTGCCACCAGCAGGCCTGAGGGGATCCAGTACTTC. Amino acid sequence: CATSRPEGIQYF.

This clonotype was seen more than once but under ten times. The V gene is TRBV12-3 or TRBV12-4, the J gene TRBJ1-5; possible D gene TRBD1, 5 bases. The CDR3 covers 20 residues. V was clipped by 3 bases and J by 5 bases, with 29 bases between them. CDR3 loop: CASSLILRGILREGDQPQHF. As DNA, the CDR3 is TGTGCCAGCAGTTTGATTCTCCGGGGGATACTTCGGGAAGGGGATCAGCCCCAGCATTTT.

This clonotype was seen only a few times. This chain's CDR3 is CASSTAGGDEQYF. DNA for the CDR3: TGTGCCAGTAGTACAGCAGGGGGGGACGAGCAGTACTTC. This chain connects TRBV19 to TRBJ2-7; TRBD1 or TRBD2 may be the D gene (7 bases each). The germline V gene has CDR1 LNHDA and CDR2 SQIVND (reference sequence). V lost 4 bases and J 5 bases, leaving 12 bases between the germline ends. The CDR3 runs to 13 residues. Combining the CDR3 with reference TRBV19 and TRBJ2-7 gives the whole variable domain DGGITQSPKYLFRKEGQNVTLSCEQNLNHDAMYWYRQDPGQGLRLIYYSQIVNDFQKGDIAEGYSVSREKKESFPLTVTSAQKNPTAFYLCASSTAGGDEQYFGPGTRLTVT.

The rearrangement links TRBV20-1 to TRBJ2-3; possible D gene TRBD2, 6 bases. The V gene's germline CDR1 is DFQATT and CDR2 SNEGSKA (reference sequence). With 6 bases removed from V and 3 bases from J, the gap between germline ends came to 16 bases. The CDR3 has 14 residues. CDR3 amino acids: CSAKGLALTDTQYF. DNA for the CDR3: TGCAGTGCCAAGGGGCTAGCGTTAACAGATACGCAGTATTTT.

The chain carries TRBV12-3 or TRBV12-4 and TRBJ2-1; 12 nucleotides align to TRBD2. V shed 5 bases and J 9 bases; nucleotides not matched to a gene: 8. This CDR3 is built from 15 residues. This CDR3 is CASSPGTSGLSEQFF. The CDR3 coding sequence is TGTGCCAGCAGTCCGGGGACTAGCGGGTTAAGTGAGCAGTTCTTC.

The CDR3 DNA follows: TGTGCCAGCAGTTTATCGCTCCAGGGGGGAGAGCAGTACTTC. Residues: CASSLSLQGGEQYF. The genes are TRBV27 and TRBJ2-7; weak D call: TRBD1 (7 bases). V was clipped by 0 bases and J by 7 bases, with 13 bases between them. This CDR3 is built from 14 residues. CDR1 MNHEY and CDR2 SMNVEV come from the germline V gene (reference sequence).

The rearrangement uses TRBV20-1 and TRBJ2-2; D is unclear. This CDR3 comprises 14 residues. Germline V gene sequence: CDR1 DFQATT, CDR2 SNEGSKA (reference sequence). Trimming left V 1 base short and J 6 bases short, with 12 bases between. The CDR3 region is CSARVSPAAGELFF. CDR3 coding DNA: TGCAGTGCTAGAGTTAGCCCGGCCGCCGGGGAGCTGTTTTTT.

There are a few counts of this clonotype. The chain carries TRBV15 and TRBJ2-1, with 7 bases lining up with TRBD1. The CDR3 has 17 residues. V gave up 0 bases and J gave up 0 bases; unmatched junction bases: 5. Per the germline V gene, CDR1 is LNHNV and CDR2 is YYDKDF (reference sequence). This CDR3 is CATSRDHPGGSYNEQFF. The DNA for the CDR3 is TGTGCCACCAGCAGAGATCACCCAGGGGGCTCCTACAATGAGCAGTTCTTC.

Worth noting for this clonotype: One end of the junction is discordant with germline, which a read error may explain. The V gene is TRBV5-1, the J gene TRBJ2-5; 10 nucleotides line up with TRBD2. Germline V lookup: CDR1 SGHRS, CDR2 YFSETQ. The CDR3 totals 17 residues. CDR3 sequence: CASSLGGTSASQETQNF. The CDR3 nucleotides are TGCGCCAGCAGCTTGGGGGGGACTAGCGCGTCACAAGAGACCCAGAACTTC.

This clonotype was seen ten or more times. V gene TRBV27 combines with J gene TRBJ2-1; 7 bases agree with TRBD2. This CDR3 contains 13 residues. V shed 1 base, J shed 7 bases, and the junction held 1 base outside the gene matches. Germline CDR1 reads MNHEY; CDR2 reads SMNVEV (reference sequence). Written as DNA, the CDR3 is TGTGCCAGCAGTTTATGGGAGGGGAATGAGCAGTTCTTC. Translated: CASSLWEGNEQFF.

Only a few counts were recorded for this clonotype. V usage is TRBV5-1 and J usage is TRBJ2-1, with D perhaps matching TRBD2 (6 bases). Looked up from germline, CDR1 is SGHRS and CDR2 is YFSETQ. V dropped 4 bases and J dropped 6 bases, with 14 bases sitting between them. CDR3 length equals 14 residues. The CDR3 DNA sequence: TGCGCCAGCAGCGGGGCGGAGGGTCTCAATGAGCAGTTCTTC. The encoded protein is CASSGAEGLNEQFF.

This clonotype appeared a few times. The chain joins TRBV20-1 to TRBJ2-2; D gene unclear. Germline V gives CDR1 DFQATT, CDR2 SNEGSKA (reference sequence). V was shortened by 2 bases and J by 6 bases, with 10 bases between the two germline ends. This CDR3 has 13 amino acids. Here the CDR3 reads CSARFADSGELFF. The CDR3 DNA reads TGCAGTGCTAGATTCGCGGATTCCGGGGAGCTGTTTTTT.

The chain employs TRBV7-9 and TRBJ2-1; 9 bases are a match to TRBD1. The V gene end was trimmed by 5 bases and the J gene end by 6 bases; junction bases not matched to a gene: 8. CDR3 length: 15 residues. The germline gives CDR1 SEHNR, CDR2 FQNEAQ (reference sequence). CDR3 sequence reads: CASSTGQGVGNEQFF. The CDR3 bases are TGTGCCAGCAGCACGGGACAGGGAGTTGGCAATGAGCAGTTCTTC.

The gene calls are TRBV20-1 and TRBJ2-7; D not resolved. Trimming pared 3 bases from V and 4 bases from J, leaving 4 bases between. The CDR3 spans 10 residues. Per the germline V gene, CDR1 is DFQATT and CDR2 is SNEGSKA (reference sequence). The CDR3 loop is CSASWYEQYF. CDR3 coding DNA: TGCAGTGCTAGTTGGTACGAGCAGTACTTC.

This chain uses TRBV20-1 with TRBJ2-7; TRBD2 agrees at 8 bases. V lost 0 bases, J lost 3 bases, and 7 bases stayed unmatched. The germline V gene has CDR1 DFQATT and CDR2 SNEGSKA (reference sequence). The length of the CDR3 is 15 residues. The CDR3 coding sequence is TGCAGTGCTAGAGATCCGTCGGGACTAGGCTACGAGCAGTACTTC. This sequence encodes CSARDPSGLGYEQYF.

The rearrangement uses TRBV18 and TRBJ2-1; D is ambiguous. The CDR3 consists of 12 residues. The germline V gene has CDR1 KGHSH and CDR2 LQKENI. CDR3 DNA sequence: TGTGCATCAGGCCAAAAAGGGAATGAGCAGTTCTTC. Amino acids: CASGQKGNEQFF.

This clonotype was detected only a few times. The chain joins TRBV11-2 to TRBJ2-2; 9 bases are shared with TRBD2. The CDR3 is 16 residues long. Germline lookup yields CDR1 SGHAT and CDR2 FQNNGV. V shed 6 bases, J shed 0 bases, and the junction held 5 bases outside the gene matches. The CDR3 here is CASRWGTSTNTGELFF. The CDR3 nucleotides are TGTGCCAGCAGATGGGGGACTAGCACGAACACCGGGGAGCTGTTTTTT.